This TCR beta chain was recorded in a study of neurological immune-mediated disorders (dated by TCRdb to the late 2010s). Describing the broader study: Of the approximately 34 multiple sclerosis patients, approximately 31 had relapsing-remitting MS and 3 had secondary progressive MS. The study compared peripheral blood TCR-beta repertoires of HTLV-I-associated myelopathy (HAM/TSP) patients, multiple sclerosis patients and healthy controls using UMI-based sequencing. Alongside PBMC samples, the set of about 100 TCR-beta libraries contained longitudinal samples, technical triplicates, and paired CD4+ and CD8+ T-cell subsets that had been sorted. The cohort comprised roughly 70 subjects: roughly 15 HAM/TSP patients, around 34 multiple sclerosis patients and around 20 healthy controls. Broad study findings and their caveats: TCR clonal expansion was greatest in HAM/TSP patients and smallest in MS patients, who ranked below even healthy controls. No clinical or MRI features were associated with the MS cluster, and the authors said that larger cohorts are needed. Across subjects, expanded clones never shared an identical CDR3 amino acid sequence, which suggests that the TCR-beta repertoires in every group were private. In phylogenetic analysis, the repertoires of 18 of 34 MS patients grouped into a cluster of related CDR3 sequences, which suggests a possible signature at the repertoire level.

cDNA synthesis used template-switch 5'RACE with a primer carrying a 10-nucleotide random unique molecular identifier tagging each TCR transcript. Over 200 million TCR-beta sequences, covering 15-18 subjects, were produced in each sequencing run. Total RNA was extracted with the RNeasy kit. Using the KAPA Real-time Library Amplification kit, TCR-beta VDJ regions were amplified with primers for the TCR constant region and the 5'RACE anchor. Sample indexes and Illumina adaptors were added in a first PCR, and a second PCR then increased library yield. The roughly 650 bp TCR product was size-selected on a 2% E-gel SizeSelection system after Ampure bead purification. Before pooling, libraries had their quality checked on a Bioanalyzer, their concentration measured with Qubit, and their quantity determined with the Kapa Library Quantification kit. Libraries were sequenced paired-end 2 x 150 bp on an Illumina HiSeq 2500. To increase sequence diversity, about 25-31% phiX was spiked into each library pool. On the study's bioinformatics: Quality-filtered reads were processed with the UMI-based MiGEC pipeline, which removed over 75% of raw TCR sequences during error correction. IMGT germline references were used for alignment of VDJ genes, and clonotypes were defined by a unique CDR3 amino acid sequence together with V-J genes. Clonal expansion, Shannon diversity and CDR3 relatedness (CalcPairwiseDistances, ClusterSamples) were evaluated with VDJtools, and phylogenetic trees were built with CLCbio workbench. Clones with at least 8 unique UMIs were defined as expanded, with this threshold being based on coefficient-of-variation modelling across technical triplicates. Using fastp at Q25 and MiXCR, TCRdb reprocessed the public reads and kept productive beta chains. Duplicate CDR3 protein sequences are folded into a single record with the most common DNA and genes. These V and J calls derive from TCRdb rather than the authors' analysis. Across this sample there are tens of thousands of distinct CDR3 sequences, with about 4.2% seen only once. Of the sample, 2.9% is held by the ten largest clones.

This clonotype was detected once. The target of this receptor is not known. The CDR3 ends on some other residue instead of the conserved phenylalanine or tryptophan, so this is likely a read error. For the unsorted PBMC libraries, 2 million PBMCs were stored in RNAlater at -80 degrees C until RNA extraction and were used to generate the libraries. The multiple sclerosis patients were enrolled in a US clinical protocol that used magnetic resonance imaging to evaluate disease progression. Peripheral blood was subjected to Ficoll-Hypaque density gradient centrifugation to isolate PBMCs, which were then cryopreserved in liquid nitrogen. V sheds 0 bases and J sheds 0 bases, leaving 10 bases between their ends. The CDR3 is made up of 16 amino acids, end residues included. The only DNA kept is the CDR3, 48 bases in frame from the first base. CDR1 and CDR2 are drawn from the germline V gene: SGHRS, YFSETQ.

The V gene is TRBV5-1 and the J gene is TRBJ2-4; the D gene is possibly TRBD2, with 5 bases matching. Material: PBMCs. The origin of this receptor is a man over 45 with multiple sclerosis. The DNA sequence is TGCGCCAGCAGCTTGGCGGGCGGGCTAGCCAAAAACATTCAGTACAAC. Translated, this is CASSLAGGLAKNIQYN.